This T cell receptor beta chain appears in the sequencing data of a study of cytomegalovirus exposure and HLA in healthy donors. Study conclusions and caveats: Per published reports, the classifier diagnosed cytomegalovirus status with high specificity and sensitivity.

This clone has just one count. Its antigen is still unknown. Produced via immunoSEQ multiplex PCR; TCRdb's table is partial and in-frame only. The sample includes some 130,000 clones, approximately 94% of them seen just once. Input material: PBMCs. The TCR sequence derives from a man aged 18 to 30 in good health and CMV-seropositive.

The CDR3 bases are TGTGCCAGCAGCTTAGTGACAGTCGCCTCCTACGAGCAGTACTTC. It is translated as CASSLVTVASYEQYF. The chain links TRBV11-2 to TRBJ2-7; D perhaps matches TRBD1 (5 bases). V was trimmed by 1 base and J by 0 bases, leaving 10 bases between them. The CDR3 totals 15 residues. The germline V gene encodes CDR1 SGHAT and CDR2 FQNNGV.